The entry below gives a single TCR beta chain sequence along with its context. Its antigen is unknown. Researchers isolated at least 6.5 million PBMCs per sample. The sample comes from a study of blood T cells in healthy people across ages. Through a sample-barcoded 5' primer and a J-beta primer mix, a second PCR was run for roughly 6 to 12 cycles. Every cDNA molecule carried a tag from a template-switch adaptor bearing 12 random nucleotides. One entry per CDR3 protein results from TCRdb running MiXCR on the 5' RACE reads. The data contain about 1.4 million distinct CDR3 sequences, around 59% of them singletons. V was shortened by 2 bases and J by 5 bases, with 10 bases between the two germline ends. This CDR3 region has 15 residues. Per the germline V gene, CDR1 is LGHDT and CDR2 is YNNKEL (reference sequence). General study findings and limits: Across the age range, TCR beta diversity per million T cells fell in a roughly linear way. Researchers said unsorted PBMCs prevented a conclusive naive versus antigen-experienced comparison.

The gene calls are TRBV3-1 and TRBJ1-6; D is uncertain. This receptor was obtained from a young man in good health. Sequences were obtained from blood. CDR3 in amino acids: CASSQLREDNSPLHF. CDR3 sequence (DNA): TGTGCCAGCAGCCAATTAAGGGAGGATAATTCACCCCTCCACTTT.